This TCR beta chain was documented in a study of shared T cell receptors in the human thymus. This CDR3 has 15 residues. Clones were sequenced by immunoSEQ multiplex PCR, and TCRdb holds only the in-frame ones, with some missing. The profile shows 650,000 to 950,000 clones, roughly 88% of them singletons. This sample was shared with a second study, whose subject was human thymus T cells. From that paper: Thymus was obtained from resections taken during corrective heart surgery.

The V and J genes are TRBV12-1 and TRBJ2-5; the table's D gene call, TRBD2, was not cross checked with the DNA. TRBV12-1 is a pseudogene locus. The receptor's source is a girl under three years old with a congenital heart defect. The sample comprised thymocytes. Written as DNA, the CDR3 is TGTGCCAGCAGCCTGGGGGCGCGGGGGGGAGAGACCCAGTACTTC. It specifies CASSLGARGGETQYF.